These 27 T cell receptor beta chains share one sample of origin, sequenced in a study of cytomegalovirus exposure and HLA in healthy donors. The PCR was carried out with 60 Vbeta primers and 13 Jbeta primers. Using immunoSEQ multiplex PCR, the repertoire was profiled, and TCRdb retains in-frame clones only, with some absent. This sample has under 200,000 clones; 75% to 90% occur once, and the top ten carry more than 0.75%. The sequenced material came from PBMCs. These receptors originate from a girl aged 2-10 years in good health and CMV-seropositive.

The chain employs TRBV28 and TRBJ2-4; 7 positions match TRBD2. The V and J ends lost 3 bases and 3 bases, in that order; junction bases with no gene match: 8. This CDR3 has 16 amino acids. Germline V gene data show CDR1 as MDHEN and CDR2 as SYDVKM. The CDR3 DNA reads as TGTGCCAGCAGTTTGGGCGGGGGTTGGGGCAAAAACATTCAGTACTTC. This gives the protein CASSLGGGWGKNIQYF. Full variable domain (remainder filled in from reference TRBV28 and TRBJ2-4): DVKVTQSSRYLVKRTGEKVFLECVQDMDHENMFWYRQDPGLGLRLIYFSYDVKMKEKGDIPEGYSVSREKKERFSLILESASTNQTSMYLCASSLGGGWGKNIQYFGAGTRLSVL.

This CDR3 is CASSLDRGGELFF. Written as DNA, the CDR3 is TGTGCCAGCAGCTTAGATCGCGGCGGGGAGCTGTTTTTT. The J gene is TRBJ2-2, the V gene TRBV11-3; D ambiguous. CDR3 length equals 13 residues. V shed 0 bases and J shed 7 bases, with 6 bases lying between them. Germline CDR1 SGHNT, CDR2 YENEEA.

CDR3 protein: CASSLIPGDTEAFF. The CDR3 nucleotides read TGTGCCAGCAGCCTTATTCCGGGAGACACTGAAGCTTTCTTT. The gene calls are TRBV7-9 and TRBJ1-1; D not certain. The CDR3 loop spans 14 amino acids. CDR1 is SEHNR and CDR2 is FQNEAQ in the germline V gene (reference sequence). V was clipped by 5 bases and J by 3 bases, with 13 bases between them.

This clone was counted once. The rearrangement links TRBV5-8 to TRBJ1-3; D unclear. The CDR3 runs 17 residues. V lost 0 bases and J 0 bases, leaving 13 bases between the germline ends. The germline gives CDR1 SGHTS, CDR2 YDEGEE. In DNA, the CDR3 is TGTGCCAGCAGCTTGGGGTTGGCGGCCTCCTCTGGAAACACCATATATTTT. This translates into CASSLGLAASSGNTIYF.

V and J are TRBV30 and TRBJ1-1, with TRBD1 matching over 9 bases. J was trimmed by 3 bases and V by 7 bases; bases with no gene match: 9. The CDR3 totals 14 residues. Per germline, CDR1 GTSNPN and CDR2 SVGIG (reference sequence). The CDR3 DNA is TGTGCCTTTGTCCCGGGACAGGGATACACTGAAGCTTTCTTT. It codes for CAFVPGQGYTEAFF.

The chain links TRBV4-1 to TRBJ1-1, with D hard to call. The CDR3 length is 14 residues. V gave up 2 bases and J gave up 0 bases, with 7 bases separating them. The germline CDR1 and CDR2 sequences are MGHRA and YSYEKL. For the CDR3, the DNA is TGCGCCAGCAGCCAACAGGCGCTGAACACTGAAGCTTTCTTT. Encoded protein: CASSQQALNTEAFF.

The V call is TRBV6-5, the J call TRBJ2-7; D call uncertain. Germline assignment: CDR1 MNHEY and CDR2 SVGAGI. Trimming cost V 7 bases and J 5 bases, with 9 bases left between them. This CDR3 region has 11 residues. The CDR3 DNA follows: TGTGCCAGCACTGGTGGAGACGAGCAGTACTTC. Its translation is CASTGGDEQYF.

The chain links TRBV28 to TRBJ2-1; 7 bases align to TRBD2. J gave up 4 bases and V 9 bases, and 15 bases lay outside the gene matches. The CDR3 runs to 16 residues. CDR1 and CDR2 from the germline V gene are MDHEN and SYDVKM. CDR3 sequence: CASATPGGGAYNEQFF. The CDR3 bases are TGTGCCAGTGCTACCCCGGGAGGAGGGGCATACAATGAGCAGTTCTTC. The full variable domain, with the rest looked up from reference TRBV28 and TRBJ2-1, is DVKVTQSSRYLVKRTGEKVFLECVQDMDHENMFWYRQDPGLGLRLIYFSYDVKMKEKGDIPEGYSVSREKKERFSLILESASTNQTSMYLCASATPGGGAYNEQFFGPGTRLTVL.

This clone was detected only a few times. This chain uses TRBV5-8 with TRBJ2-3; a possible D gene is TRBD1 (6 bases). The CDR3 length is 16 residues. V was pared by 4 bases and J by 1 base, with 16 bases between. Germline V gene sequence: CDR1 SGHTS, CDR2 YDEGEE. CDR3: CASSPRRHRGTDTQYF. Here the CDR3 DNA reads TGTGCCAGCAGCCCCCGTAGACACAGGGGCACAGATACGCAGTATTTT. Looking up the rest from reference TRBV5-8 and TRBJ2-3 gives the full variable domain: EAGVTQSPTHLIKTRGQQATLRCSPISGHTSVYWYQQALGLGLQFLLWYDEGEERNRGNFPPRFSGRQFPNYSSELNVNALELEDSALYLCASSPRRHRGTDTQYFGPGTRLTVL.

The chain links TRBV4-1 to TRBJ2-5; D is possibly TRBD2 (5 bases). V lost 0 bases and J 2 bases, leaving 10 bases between the germline ends. The CDR3 is made up of 15 amino acids. Germline CDR1 is MGHRA and CDR2 is YSYEKL. CDR3 sequence reads: CASSQDGGTQETQYF. The CDR3 bases are TGCGCCAGCAGCCAAGATGGAGGAACACAAGAGACCCAGTACTTC.

Comment on this clone: Compared with germline, one end of the junction differs, possibly owing to a read error. The V gene is TRBV28, the J gene TRBJ1-4; D gene uncertain. CDR3 length equals 10 residues. From germline, CDR1 is MDHEN and CDR2 SYDVKM. CDR3 sequence reads: CASTLEELFF. In nucleotides, the CDR3 is TGTGCCAGCACTTTAGAGGAACTGTTTTTT.

The chain joins TRBV29-1 to TRBJ1-2, with a tentative D call TRBD1 (6 bases). The V gene's germline CDR1 is SQVTM and CDR2 ANQGSEA. With 4 bases removed from V and 8 bases from J, the gap between germline ends came to 14 bases. The CDR3 length is 12 residues. CDR3 amino acids: CSVGTGSSGYTF. The CDR3 nucleotides read TGCAGCGTTGGTACAGGGTCTTCGGGCTACACCTTC.

This rearrangement joins TRBV30 to TRBJ2-7; 11 positions match TRBD1. CDR3 length equals 16 residues. V was clipped by 4 bases and J by 5 bases; unmatched bases: 13. Germline CDR1 reads GTSNPN; CDR2 reads SVGIG (reference sequence). DNA of the CDR3: TGTGCCTGGATCCCGGTAGTAGGACAGGGGGCGGACGAGCAGTACTTC. This translates into CAWIPVVGQGADEQYF.

The chain recombines TRBV19 with TRBJ2-3; 8 positions match TRBD2. Trimming removed 7 bases from V and 4 bases from J; junction bases left unmatched: 7. CDR3 size: 14 residues. CDR1 is LNHDA and CDR2 is SQIVND in the germline V gene (reference sequence). The CDR3 protein is CASNEWREADTQYF. The CDR3 nucleotides are TGTGCCAGTAACGAGTGGCGGGAGGCAGATACGCAGTATTTT.

The J gene is TRBJ2-7, the V gene TRBV5-1; D not resolved. The germline V gene has CDR1 SGHRS and CDR2 YFSETQ. The CDR3 spans 13 residues. Deletions cut 7 bases from V and 4 bases from J, with 15 bases between. The CDR3 region has the DNA TGCGCCAGCTCTATAAAAACGGGTTACGAGCAGTACTTC. This gives the protein CASSIKTGYEQYF.

The CDR3 reads CASSFRRSGEQFF. CDR3 DNA: TGTGCCAGCAGCTTTAGGCGGTCGGGTGAGCAGTTCTTC. The chain uses TRBV11-2 and TRBJ2-1; D not certain. CDR1 is SGHAT, CDR2 FQNNGV, per germline. The CDR3 spans 13 residues. The ends were cut back, 3 bases at V and 9 bases at J, with 12 bases in the middle.

V is TRBV5-5 and J is TRBJ2-7, with a weak D call TRBD2 (6 bases). The germline gives CDR1 SGHKS, CDR2 YYEKEE (reference sequence). Trimming left V 0 bases short and J 2 bases short, with 12 bases between. This CDR3 region has 15 residues. CDR3 region: CASSLEGLGTYEQYF. The DNA of the CDR3 is TGTGCCAGCAGCTTGGAGGGACTGGGAACCTACGAGCAGTACTTC.

The rearrangement links TRBV30 to TRBJ1-1; TRBD1 might be the D (5 bases). The CDR3 extends over 13 amino acids. Germline V CDR1 and CDR2: GTSNPN, SVGIG (reference sequence). With 0 bases removed from V and 7 bases from J, the gap between germline ends came to 12 bases. The CDR3 region is CAWSVGGDSEAFF. CDR3 bases: TGTGCCTGGAGTGTCGGGGGGGATAGTGAAGCTTTCTTT. The full variable domain, its missing parts supplied by reference TRBV30 and TRBJ1-1, is SQTIHQWPATLVQPVGSPLSLECTVEGTSNPNLYWYRQAAGRGLQLLFYSVGIGQISSEVPQNLSASRPQDRQFILSSKKLLLSDSGFYLCAWSVGGDSEAFFGQGTRLTVV.

The chain has TRBV7-9 and TRBJ1-2; D gene unclear. The V gene lost 2 bases and the J gene lost 6 bases, with 16 bases spanning the gap. Germline V gene data show CDR1 as SEHNR and CDR2 as FQNEAQ (reference sequence). There are 15 residues in the CDR3. CDR3 loop: CASSLSNPGNDGYTF. CDR3 bases: TGTGCCAGCAGCTTATCTAACCCGGGGAACGATGGCTACACCTTC.

CDR3 nucleotides: TGTGCCAGCAGCCCAAGCTTATTCCGTGGAGACAATGAGCAGTTCTTC. Its protein product is CASSPSLFRGDNEQFF. The chain has TRBV7-8 and TRBJ2-1; D gene unclear. Germline lookup yields CDR1 SGHVS and CDR2 FQNEAQ. Trimming stripped 5 bases from V and 5 bases from J, with 19 bases between. This CDR3 has 16 residues. The full variable domain, its missing parts supplied by reference TRBV7-8 and TRBJ2-1, is GAGVSQSPRYKVAKRGQDVALRCDPISGHVSLFWYQQALGQGPEFLTYFQNEAQLDKSGLPSDRFFAERPEGSVSTLKIQRTQQEDSAVYLCASSPSLFRGDNEQFFGPGTRLTVL.

This chain links TRBV5-1 with TRBJ1-4, with a possible D match to TRBD1 (5 bases). Germline CDR1 SGHRS, CDR2 YFSETQ. V shed 0 bases and J shed 5 bases, with 14 bases lying between them. The length of the CDR3 is 16 residues. CDR3 region: CASSLEASGWNEKLFF. The CDR3 DNA is TGCGCCAGCAGCTTGGAGGCCTCAGGGTGGAATGAAAAACTGTTTTTT.

The rearrangement links TRBV6-5 to TRBJ1-1; 7 bases fit TRBD1. J gave up 4 bases and V 5 bases, and 7 bases lay outside the gene matches. Germline values: CDR1 MNHEY, CDR2 SVGAGI. This CDR3 comprises 14 residues. For the CDR3, the DNA is TGTGCCAGCAGTCTCAAGACAGGGTTCACTGAAGCTTTCTTT. Protein product: CASSLKTGFTEAFF.

The chain carries TRBV28 and TRBJ1-2; D not resolved. From germline, CDR1 is MDHEN and CDR2 SYDVKM. V lost 5 bases, J lost 0 bases, and 4 bases lay in between. This CDR3 is 12 amino acids long. The CDR3 loop reads CASSPSNYGYTF. In DNA, the CDR3 is TGTGCCAGCAGTCCATCTAACTATGGCTACACCTTC.

This chain uses TRBV5-1 with TRBJ2-5; the D gene is possibly TRBD2 (5 bases). V lost 0 bases and J lost 6, with 15 bases in between. Looked up from germline, CDR1 is SGHRS and CDR2 is YFSETQ. CDR3 length equals 15 residues. The CDR3 here is CASSLGPGIPKTQYF. The CDR3 DNA reads as TGCGCCAGCAGCTTGGGGCCCGGGATTCCCAAGACCCAGTACTTC.

This clone came up a few times. This rearrangement joins TRBV5-4 to TRBJ2-2; 7 nucleotides agree with TRBD2. Germline CDR1 and CDR2: SGHNT and YYREEE (reference sequence). Trimming removed 1 base from V and 3 bases from J; junction bases left unmatched: 0. This CDR3 is 14 amino acids long. The CDR3 is CASSLTSDTGELFF. The CDR3 DNA is TGTGCCAGCAGCTTGACTAGCGACACCGGGGAGCTGTTTTTT.

The rearrangement uses TRBV10-1 and TRBJ2-7, with D perhaps matching TRBD2 (5 bases). Trimming shortened V by 0 bases and J by 4 bases, and 7 bases separated the two germline ends. Germline V lookup: CDR1 WNHNN, CDR2 SYGVQD (reference sequence). The CDR3 is made up of 13 amino acids. The CDR3 loop is CASSESGLYEQYF. CDR3 nucleotide sequence: TGCGCCAGCAGTGAGTCTGGACTTTACGAGCAGTACTTC.

This chain links TRBV21-1 with TRBJ1-5. TRBV21-1 is a recognized pseudogene. The CDR3 runs to 16 residues. The DNA for the CDR3 is TGTGCCAGCAGCAATAAGATTCGCGGGAGCAATCAGCCCCAGCATTTT. As protein: CASSNKIRGSNQPQHF.